This paragraph covers one TCR beta chain sequence. Its antigen specificity is not known. The input lacks base qualities; no much larger clone sits a single base away. The entry originates in a study of somatic mutations in cytotoxic T cells in rheumatoid arthritis (dated by TCRdb to about 2017). Regarding the research as a whole: Some T-cell populations stained with V beta antibodies were sorted by flow on a FACSAria II or Sony SH800 to nearly 100% purity, with sorted V beta1+ cells additionally subjected to TCRB sequencing. Whether expanded CD8+ T-cell clones in untreated, newly diagnosed rheumatoid arthritis carry somatic mutations was the study question, and clonality was characterized with TCRB deep sequencing. For 60 or so rheumatoid arthritis patients and 20 healthy controls, TCRB deep sequencing was carried out. Median age was essentially the same in the patient group and the control group.

Healthy controls were approximately 18 blood donors whose buffy coats were used, with a median age of around 50 years (range about 20-70) and around 53% female. Positive magnetic bead selection on an AutoMACS was used to isolate CD4+ and CD8+ cells, with flow cytometry used to check purity. Peripheral blood mononuclear cells were isolated by Ficoll-Paque PLUS density gradient separation. DNA was extracted from CD4-enriched, CD8-enriched or PBMC samples with Nucleospin Tissue or Tissue XS kits and quantified with a Qubit 2.0 fluorometer. The CDR3 holds 16 amino acids from the cysteine to the phenylalanine. The retained sequence is limited to the CDR3, 48 bases, with the frame set at the first base. In the germline V gene, CDR1 corresponds to LGHNA and CDR2 to YSLEER. V drops 0 bases and J drops 5 bases, leaving 13 bases in between. TCRB CDR3 sequencing used the immunoSEQ assay on genomic DNA. The study's own analysis went as follows. Only productive TCRB rearrangements were included in the analyses. Defining a clone by its unique TCRB CDR3 sequence, the study calculated clonality as a productive clonality index derived from Shannon entropy. To calculate repertoire overlap between two samples, the template counts of each clone were considered relative to each sample's total templates. V-gene usage measured by flow cytometry correlated with TCRB sequencing V-gene usage, with a Spearman r of approximately 0.66. The table comes from immuneACCESS by way of TCRdb, which keeps in-frame sequences with V and J called. Part of the clones is missing from these tables; in studies checked, under half for an unresolved V gene and the rest for unknown reasons. The V and J calls and clone size are taken from that table; D and trimming were inferred from the DNA. The sample profile shows about 20,000 clones; around 83% of them were found once. The top ten clonotypes cover over 15% of the sample.

The paper's findings and limits, for the study overall: The antigen targets of the expanded CD8+ clones were unknown, and absence from virus-specific databases did not rule out viral specificity. CD8+ T-cell clonality did not differ significantly between rheumatoid arthritis patients and age-matched healthy controls. The slight TRBV07 underrepresentation in patients was not adjusted for multiple comparisons. Several identical CD8+ TCRB sequences were found in both blood and synovial fluid, and in about an eighth of the 65 patients the largest CD8+ clone exceeded 20% of CD8+ cells. In patients, CD8+ clonality rose with age (Spearman r ≈ 0.49), which was not the case in healthy controls.

This TCR came from a woman between 50 and 59 years old in good health. The chain is encoded by TRBV4-3 joined to TRBJ2-2; matching of 6 bases hints at TRBD2 as the D gene. The specimen was CD8+ T cells sorted from blood. The CDR3 amino acid sequence is: CASSQDWDFGTGELFF. The DNA is as follows: TGCGCCAGCAGCCAAGATTGGGACTTCGGTACCGGGGAGCTGTTTTTT.